This TCR beta chain was obtained from a study of tumor and adjacent non-tumor tissue in lung cancer. Study as a whole: The cohort had 12 adenocarcinoma, 2 squamous cell and 1 small cell patients. Around 4 million productive TCRbeta reads were obtained per sample on average. General study findings and limits: Tumor repertoires had a smaller top 100 clone share than normal lung.

This sample's RNA came from whole unsorted tissue. Trimming stripped 6 bases from V and 3 bases from J, with 12 bases between. Germline-derived CDR1 and CDR2 are DFQATT and SNEGSKA (reference sequence). The CDR3 covers 12 residues. The library came from three nested PCR rounds adapted from ARM-PCR protocols. TCRdb itself ran the multiplex PCR reads through MiXCR, one entry per CDR3 protein. Of about 93,000 distinct CDR3 sequences listed, approximately 70% are singletons. This clonotype has more than one count but fewer than ten. Its specificity is unknown. Since a much larger clone is just one base distant, this may be a read error.

The receptor's source is a man aged 55 to 70 with non-small cell lung cancer. The chain carries TRBV20-1 and TRBJ2-7, with D unclear. The sequencing sample was made of lung tumor tissue. Written as DNA, the CDR3 is TGCAGTGCCACTCCAGGCCTCTACGAGCAGTACTTC. Translation: CSATPGLYEQYF.